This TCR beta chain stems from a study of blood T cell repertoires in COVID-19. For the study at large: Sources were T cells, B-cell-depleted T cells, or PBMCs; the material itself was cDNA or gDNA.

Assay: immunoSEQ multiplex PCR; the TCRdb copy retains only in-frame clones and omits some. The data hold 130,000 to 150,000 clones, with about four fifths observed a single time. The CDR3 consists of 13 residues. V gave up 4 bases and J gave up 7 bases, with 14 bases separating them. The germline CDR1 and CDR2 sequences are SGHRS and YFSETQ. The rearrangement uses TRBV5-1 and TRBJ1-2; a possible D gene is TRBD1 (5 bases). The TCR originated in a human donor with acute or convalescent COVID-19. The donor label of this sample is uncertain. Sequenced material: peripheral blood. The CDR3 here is CASSGLGRGGYTF. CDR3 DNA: TGCGCCAGCAGCGGATTAGGGAGGGGTGGCTACACCTTC.